The 3 T cell receptor beta chains presented below share a single source sample, sequenced in a study of Tregs in tolerant kidney transplant recipients. Libraries were prepared by immunoSEQ multiplex PCR; TCRdb keeps only in-frame clonotypes and omits some of them. The sample lists some 68,000 clones, 84% occurring once. Sequenced sample: CD4+ T cells from blood. The receptors derive from a human donor in good health.

This clone has a handful of counts. This chain links TRBV20-1 with TRBJ2-3; no definite D call. CDR3 length: 11 residues. The ends were cut back, 7 bases at V and 4 bases at J, with 9 bases in the middle. Germline CDR1 is DFQATT and CDR2 is SNEGSKA (reference sequence). Here the CDR3 reads CSGQLSDTQYF. DNA of the CDR3: TGCAGTGGTCAGTTGTCAGATACGCAGTATTTT.

In this sample, this clone turned up once. The V and J genes are TRBV9 and TRBJ1-2, with D perhaps TRBD1 (5 bases). The CDR3 is made up of 12 amino acids. Trimming stripped 8 bases from V and 4 bases from J, with 12 bases between. The germline V gene has CDR1 SGDLS and CDR2 YYNGEE. CDR3 amino acids: CASYGTLYGYTF. The CDR3 DNA follows: TGTGCCAGTTACGGGACCCTCTATGGCTACACCTTC. The whole variable domain, filled in from reference TRBV9 and TRBJ1-2, reads DSGVTQTPKHLITATGQRVTLRCSPRSGDLSVYWYQQSLDQGLQFLIQYYNGEERAKGNILERFSAQQFPDLHSELNLSSLELGDSALYFCASYGTLYGYTFGSGTRLTVV.

The chain has TRBV11-3 and TRBJ2-1; D unclear. This CDR3 contains 15 residues. V lost 2 bases to trimming and J lost 2 bases, with 10 bases between them. CDR1 SGHNT and CDR2 YENEEA come from the germline V gene. The DNA of the CDR3 is TGTGCCAGCAGCTTATCCCGATATACCTACAATGAGCAGTTCTTC. This sequence encodes CASSLSRYTYNEQFF. Looking up the rest from reference TRBV11-3 and TRBJ2-1 gives the full variable domain: EAGVVQSPRYKIIEKKQPVAFWCNPISGHNTLYWYLQNLGQGPELLIRYENEEAVDDSQLPKDRFSAERLKGVDSTLKIQPAELGDSAVYLCASSLSRYTYNEQFFGPGTRLTVL.